Listed below are T cell receptor beta chains from one sample, sequenced in a study of CD8+CD57+ T cells in acquired aplastic anemia. In TCRdb, the reads were re-called with MiXCR into one record per CDR3 protein. Counted here are approximately 80,000 distinct CDR3 sequences, about 70% occurring once; the ten biggest clones make up roughly 80%. The sequencing input was sorted CD4+, CD8+, or CD8+CD57+ T cells (not recorded which) from PBMCs. All receptors derive from a human donor with aplastic anemia. Each CDR3 is given without its conserved first and last residue. A D gene is named only where the DNA matches it firmly.

j_gene | len | v_gene | d_gene | CDR3aa
TRBJ1-2 | 12 | TRBV5-4 | . | AGSKKRFNYGYT
TRBJ2-3 | 13 | TRBV11-1 | TRBD2 | ASSSRGYRTDTQY
TRBJ1-4 | 14 | TRBV25-1 | TRBD1 | ASSEYKGQGNEKLF
TRBJ2-6 | 13 | TRBV16 | . | ASTRGGPGANVLT
TRBJ1-2 | 17 | TRBV11-2 | . | ASSLDLGDTSWENYGYT
TRBJ2-5 | 14 | TRBV7-7 | . | ASSLGTEAVQETQY
TRBJ2-7 | 12 | TRBV7-2 | . | ASSRSGASYEQY
TRBJ2-7 | 11 | TRBV7-9 | . | ASSSGPNYEQY
TRBJ2-5 | 12 | TRBV20-1 | TRBD1 | SATYDRGPETQY
TRBJ2-2 | 9 | TRBV7-2 | . | ASSRGLELF
TRBJ2-5 | 12 | TRBV2 | . | ASRDKTGFETQY